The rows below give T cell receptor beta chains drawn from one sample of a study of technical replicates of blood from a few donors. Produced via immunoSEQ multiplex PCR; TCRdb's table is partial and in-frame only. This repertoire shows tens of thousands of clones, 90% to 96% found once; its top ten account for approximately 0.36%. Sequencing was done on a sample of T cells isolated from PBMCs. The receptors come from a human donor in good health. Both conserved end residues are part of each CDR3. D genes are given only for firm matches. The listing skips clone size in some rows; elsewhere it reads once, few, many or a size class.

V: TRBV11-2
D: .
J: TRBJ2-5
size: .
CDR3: CASSPLRETQYF
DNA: TGTGCCAGCAGCCCCCTGCGGGAGACCCAGTACTTC

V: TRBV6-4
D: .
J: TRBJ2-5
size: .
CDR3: CASSDAQGTKQETQYF
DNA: TGTGCCAGCAGTGATGCGCAGGGGACAAAGCAAGAGACCCAGTACTTC

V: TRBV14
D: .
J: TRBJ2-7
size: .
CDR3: CASSGWREINEQYF
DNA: TGTGCCAGCAGCGGGTGGCGGGAAATCAACGAGCAGTACTTC

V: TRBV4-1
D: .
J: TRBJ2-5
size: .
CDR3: CASSRFLRVLETQYF
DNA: TGCGCCAGCAGCCGGTTTTTACGGGTACTAGAGACCCAGTACTTC

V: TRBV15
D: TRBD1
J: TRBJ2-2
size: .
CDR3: CATSNKDRGWKAGELFF
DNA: TGTGCCACCAGCAATAAAGACAGGGGGTGGAAAGCCGGGGAGCTGTTTTTT

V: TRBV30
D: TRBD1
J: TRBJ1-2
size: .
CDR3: CAWSRHLGQGRLQDYGYTF
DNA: TGTGCCTGGAGTCGGCACTTAGGACAGGGCCGACTCCAAGACTATGGCTACACCTTC

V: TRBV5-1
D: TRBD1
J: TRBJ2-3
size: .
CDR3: CASSRDREASDTQYF
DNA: TGCGCCAGCAGCCGGGACAGGGAAGCCTCAGATACGCAGTATTTT

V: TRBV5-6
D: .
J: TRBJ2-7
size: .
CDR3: CASSYGSGDYEQYF
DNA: TGTGCCAGCAGCTACGGGTCAGGGGACTACGAGCAGTACTTC

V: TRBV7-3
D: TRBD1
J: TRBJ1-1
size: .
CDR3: CASSLQGEVTEAFF
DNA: TGTGCCAGCAGCTTACAGGGGGAAGTCACTGAAGCTTTCTTT

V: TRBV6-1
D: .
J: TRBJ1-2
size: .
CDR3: CASSEIQYGYTF
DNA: TGTGCCAGCAGTGAAATACAGTATGGCTACACCTTC

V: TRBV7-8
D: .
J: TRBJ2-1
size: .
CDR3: CASSFGFGGREQFF
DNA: TGTGCCAGCAGCTTCGGTTTTGGAGGGCGTGAGCAGTTCTTC

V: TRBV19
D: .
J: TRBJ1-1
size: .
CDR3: CASSISTGNTEAFF
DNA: TGTGCCAGTAGTATCTCAACAGGGAACACTGAAGCTTTCTTT

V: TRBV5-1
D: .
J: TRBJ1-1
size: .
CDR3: CASSFLEGPTEAFF
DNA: TGCGCCAGCAGCTTCTTGGAGGGGCCCACTGAAGCTTTCTTT

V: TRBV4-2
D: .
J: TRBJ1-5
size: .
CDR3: CASSPTLRGNQPQHF
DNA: TGTGCCAGCAGCCCAACCCTGCGCGGCAATCAGCCCCAGCATTTT

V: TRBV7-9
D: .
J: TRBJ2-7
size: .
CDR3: CASSLAPDWSSYEQYF
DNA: TGTGCCAGCAGCTTAGCCCCGGACTGGAGCTCCTACGAGCAGTACTTC

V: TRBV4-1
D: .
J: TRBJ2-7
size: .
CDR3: CASSQVMTGLGDSYEQYF
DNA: TGCGCCAGCAGCCAAGTTATGACGGGTCTCGGGGACTCCTACGAGCAGTACTTC

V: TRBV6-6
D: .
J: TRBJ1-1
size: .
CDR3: CASSYAGNTEAFF
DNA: TGTGCCAGCAGTTATGCAGGGAACACTGAAGCTTTCTTT

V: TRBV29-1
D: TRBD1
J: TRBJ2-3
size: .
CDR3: CSVPGQEFTDTQYF
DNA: TGCAGCGTGCCGGGACAGGAGTTCACAGATACGCAGTATTTT

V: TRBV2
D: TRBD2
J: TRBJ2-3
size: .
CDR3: CASHDSLAGGPSVTDTQYF
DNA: TGTGCCAGTCATGATTCTCTAGCGGGAGGGCCCAGCGTGACAGATACGCAGTATTTT

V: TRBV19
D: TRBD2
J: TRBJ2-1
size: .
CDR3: CASRGLADHNEQFF
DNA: TGTGCCAGTAGGGGACTAGCGGACCACAATGAGCAGTTCTTC

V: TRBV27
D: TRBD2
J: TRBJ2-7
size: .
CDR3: CASSSSGSINEQYF
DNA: TGTGCCAGCAGTTCTAGCGGGAGTATCAACGAGCAGTACTTC

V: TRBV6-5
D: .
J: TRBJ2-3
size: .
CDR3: CASSQNTDTQYF
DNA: TGTGCCAGCAGTCAAAACACAGATACGCAGTATTTT

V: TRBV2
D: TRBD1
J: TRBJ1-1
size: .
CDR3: CASKRYSTGSTEAFF
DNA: TGTGCCAGCAAGAGGTATTCGACAGGGAGTACTGAAGCTTTCTTT

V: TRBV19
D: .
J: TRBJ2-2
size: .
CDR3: CASSIHESSGELFF
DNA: TGTGCCAGTAGTATACATGAGAGCTCCGGGGAGCTGTTTTTT

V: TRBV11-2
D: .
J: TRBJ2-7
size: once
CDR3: CASSLARGSYEQYF
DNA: TGTGCCAGCAGCTTAGCACGCGGTTCCTACGAGCAGTACTTC

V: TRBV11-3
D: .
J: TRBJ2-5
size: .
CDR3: CASSEGKTQYF
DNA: TGTGCCAGCAGCGAGGGAAAGACCCAGTACTTC

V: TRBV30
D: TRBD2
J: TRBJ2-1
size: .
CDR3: CAWIANPAGGLAGVTYNEQFF
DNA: TGTGCCTGGATAGCCAACCCAGCGGGAGGGTTAGCGGGCGTTACCTACAATGAGCAGTTCTTC

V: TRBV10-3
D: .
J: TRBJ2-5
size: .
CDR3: CAISGGQETQYF
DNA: TGTGCCATCTCTGGGGGGCAAGAGACCCAGTACTTC

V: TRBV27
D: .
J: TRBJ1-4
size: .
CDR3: CASPETGEKLFF
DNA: TGTGCCAGCCCTGAAACAGGGGAAAAACTGTTTTTT

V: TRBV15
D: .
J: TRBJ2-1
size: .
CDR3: CATSPNRVHEQFF
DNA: TGTGCCACCAGCCCGAACAGGGTCCATGAGCAGTTCTTC

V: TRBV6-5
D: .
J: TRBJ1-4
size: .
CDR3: CASSYSPIQELFF
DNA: TGTGCCAGCAGTTACTCCCCCATACAGGAGTTGTTTTTT

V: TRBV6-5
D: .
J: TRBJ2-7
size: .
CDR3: CASSFATGREQYF
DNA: TGTGCCAGCAGTTTCGCGACAGGGAGGGAGCAGTACTTC

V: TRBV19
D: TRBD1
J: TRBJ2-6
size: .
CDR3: CASSMPQGDNVLTF
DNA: TGTGCCAGTAGTATGCCACAGGGGGACAACGTCCTGACTTTC

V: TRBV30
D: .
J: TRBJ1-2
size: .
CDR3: CAWEDSNGYTF
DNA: TGTGCCTGGGAGGACAGCAATGGCTACACCTTC

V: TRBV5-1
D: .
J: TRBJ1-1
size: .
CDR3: CASSLTSGGTEAFF
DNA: TGCGCCAGCAGCTTGACGTCGGGGGGGACTGAAGCTTTCTTT

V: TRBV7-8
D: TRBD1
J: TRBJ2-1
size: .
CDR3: CASSLGGTGGYNEQFF
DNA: TGTGCCAGCAGCTTAGGAGGGACAGGTGGCTACAATGAGCAGTTCTTC

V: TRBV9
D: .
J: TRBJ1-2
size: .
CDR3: CASSVEYQDFNYGYTF
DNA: TGTGCCAGCAGCGTGGAATACCAGGATTTCAACTATGGCTACACCTTC

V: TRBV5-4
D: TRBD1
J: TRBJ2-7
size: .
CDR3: CASSLARTGYEQYF
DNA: TGTGCCAGCAGCTTGGCCCGGACAGGGTACGAGCAGTACTTC

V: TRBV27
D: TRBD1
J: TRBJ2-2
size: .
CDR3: CASSPSGSGGNTGELFF
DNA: TGTGCCAGCAGTCCCTCTGGGTCAGGGGGCAACACCGGGGAGCTGTTTTTT

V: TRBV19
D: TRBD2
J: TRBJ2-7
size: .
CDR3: CASRAGRAEDEQYF
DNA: TGTGCCAGTAGAGCGGGGAGGGCTGAAGACGAGCAGTACTTC